A single T cell receptor (beta chain) is shown here with its context. CDR3 length: 15 residues. The J segment lost 4 bases and the V segment lost 6 bases, leaving 4 bases of the junction unmatched. Germline CDR1 is SGHTA and CDR2 is FQGTGA. This specimen comes from a study of cytomegalovirus exposure and HLA in healthy donors. Across the study: Earlier, 110 million or so unique TCR beta sequences were recovered from approximately 200 million T cells by an analysis.

The PCR made use of 60 Vbeta and 13 Jbeta primers. Profiled with immunoSEQ multiplex PCR; TCRdb holds only in-frame clones, not every one. The repertoire table contains 130,000 or so clones. The origin of this receptor is a woman aged 18-29 years in good health and CMV-seronegative. Sequences were obtained from PBMCs. The chain recombines TRBV7-3 with TRBJ2-3; TRBD2 matches 13 bases. The CDR3 is CASRSGLAGPDTQYF. CDR3 DNA sequence: TGTGCCAGCAGATCGGGACTAGCGGGACCAGATACGCAGTATTTT.